One T cell receptor (beta chain) is described in this entry. What it binds is not known. The data originate from a study of cytomegalovirus exposure and HLA in healthy donors. Looking at the study overall: Early on, a data release was issued that held approximately 78 million unique TCRs from HLA-typed donors. Among the 300 to 500 donors who were genotyped, about 80% fell in the genetic ancestry cluster that is associated with self-reported Caucasian donors.

Notes on the study in general: In a later analysis, TCR association rates varied by HLA locus: DRB1 most, HLA-C fewest.

Vbeta (60) and Jbeta (13) primers were used in the PCR. Produced via immunoSEQ multiplex PCR; TCRdb's table is partial and in-frame only. The data show 150,000 to 200,000 clones, around 80% seen once. V was pared by 7 bases and J by 3 bases, with 5 bases of the junction left unmatched. The CDR3 totals 13 residues. Germline-derived CDR1 and CDR2 are MDHEN and SYDVKM. Sequencing used PBMCs. The V gene is TRBV28, the J gene TRBJ1-2; TRBD1 matches at 7 bases. The receptor was derived from a woman in her 30s in good health and CMV-seronegative. The CDR3 reads CASTPGTDYGYTF. The CDR3 DNA follows: TGTGCCAGCACCCCCGGGACAGACTATGGCTACACCTTC.